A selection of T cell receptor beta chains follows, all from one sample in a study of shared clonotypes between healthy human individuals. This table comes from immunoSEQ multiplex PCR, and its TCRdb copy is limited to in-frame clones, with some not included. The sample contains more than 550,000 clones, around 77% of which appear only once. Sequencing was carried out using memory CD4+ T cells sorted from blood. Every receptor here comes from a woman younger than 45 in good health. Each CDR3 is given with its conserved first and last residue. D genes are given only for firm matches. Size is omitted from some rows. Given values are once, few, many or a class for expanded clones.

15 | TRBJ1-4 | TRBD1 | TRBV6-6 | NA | TGTGCCAGCAGCGCCAGGGGGGGAAATAATGAAAAACTGTTTTTT | CASSARGGNNEKLFF
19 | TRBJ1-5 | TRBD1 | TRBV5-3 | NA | TGTGCCAGAAGTTATATTCTCGACAGGGGATTCTCTCTCAATCAGCCCCAGCATTTT | CARSYILDRGFSLNQPQHF
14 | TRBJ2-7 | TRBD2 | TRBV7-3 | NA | TGTGCCAGCAGCTTAGTAGCGGGTCCCTACGAGCAGTACTTC | CASSLVAGPYEQYF
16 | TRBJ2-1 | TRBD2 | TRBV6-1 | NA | TGTGCCAGCAGTGCTGGGACTAGCGGCTCCTACAATGAGCAGTTCTTC | CASSAGTSGSYNEQFF
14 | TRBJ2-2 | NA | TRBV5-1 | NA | TGCGCCAGCAGCTTGGCCCACACCACCGGGGAGCTGTTTTTT | CASSLAHTTGELFF
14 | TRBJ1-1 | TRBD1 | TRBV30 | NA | TGTGCCTGGAGCGGGGGACAGGGGAACACTGAAGCTTTCTTT | CAWSGGQGNTEAFF
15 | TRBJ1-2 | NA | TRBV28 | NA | TGTGCCAGCAGTGGCGCTTCGGGGTACAACTATGGCTACACCTTC | CASSGASGYNYGYTF
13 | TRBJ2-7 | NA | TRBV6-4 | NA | TGTGCCGGACGACATCTAAACTCCTACGAGCAGTACTTC | CAGRHLNSYEQYF
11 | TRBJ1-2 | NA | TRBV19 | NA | TGTGCCAGTAGTGACGGGAAAGGCTACACCTTC | CASSDGKGYTF
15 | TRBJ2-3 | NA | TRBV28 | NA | TGTGCCAGCATCAGAAGGGGTCAGGGCACAGATACGCAGTATTTT | CASIRRGQGTDTQYF
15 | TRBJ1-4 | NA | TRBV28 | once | TGTGCCAGCAGTTACTCAGGGACGGGCAAAAGTAAACTGTTTTTT | CASSYSGTGKSKLFF
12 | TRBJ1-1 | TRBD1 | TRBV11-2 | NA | TGTGCCAGCAGCTTAGCGGGGACAGGAGCTTTCTTT | CASSLAGTGAFF
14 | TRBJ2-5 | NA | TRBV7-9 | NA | TGTGCCAGCAGCTACGTGTTGGACCAAGAGACCCAGTACTTC | CASSYVLDQETQYF
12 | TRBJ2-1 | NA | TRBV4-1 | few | TGCGCCAGCAGCCGCGAGGGCGGTGAGCAGTTCTTC | CASSREGGEQFF
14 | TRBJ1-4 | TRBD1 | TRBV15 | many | TGTGCCACCAGCAGGGGACAGGGGAATGAAAAACTGTTTTTT | CATSRGQGNEKLFF
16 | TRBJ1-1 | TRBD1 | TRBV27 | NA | TGTGCCAGCAAAACCGGACAGGGGGACAGGAACACTGAAGCTTTCTTT | CASKTGQGDRNTEAFF
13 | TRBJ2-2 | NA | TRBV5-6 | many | TGTGCCAGCAGCTTGTTGCACACCGGGGAGCTGTTTTTT | CASSLLHTGELFF
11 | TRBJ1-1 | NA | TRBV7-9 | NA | TGTGCCAGCAGCTTAGAGTATGGGGCTTTCTTT | CASSLEYGAFF
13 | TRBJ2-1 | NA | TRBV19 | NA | TGTGCCAGTAGTACCGTTCTAGGGGGTGAGCAGTTCTTC | CASSTVLGGEQFF
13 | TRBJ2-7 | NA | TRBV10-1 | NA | TGCGCCAGCAGTGACGGACAACTCTACGAGCAGTACTTC | CASSDGQLYEQYF
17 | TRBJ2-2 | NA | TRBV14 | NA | TGTGCCAGCAGCCATGGGGGATGGACCGCGAACACCGGGGAGCTGTTTTTT | CASSHGGWTANTGELFF
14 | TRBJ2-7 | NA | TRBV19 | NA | TGTGCCAGTATCATAGCAGGGCTTACCTACGAGCAGTACTTC | CASIIAGLTYEQYF
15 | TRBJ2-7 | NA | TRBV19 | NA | TGTGCCAGTAGCTCCACCACAGGGGACTTTCACGAGCAGTACTTC | CASSSTTGDFHEQYF
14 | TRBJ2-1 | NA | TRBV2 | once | TGTGCCAGCAGTGTTCAGGGACGTGGGAATGAGCAGTTCTTC | CASSVQGRGNEQFF
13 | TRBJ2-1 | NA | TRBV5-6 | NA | TGTGCCAGCAGCTGGAACAGGGTGGATGAGCAGTTCTTC | CASSWNRVDEQFF
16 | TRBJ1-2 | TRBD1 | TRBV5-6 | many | TGTGCCAGCAGCTTATGGTCTCAGGGGGCCGAAAAAGGCTACACCTTC | CASSLWSQGAEKGYTF
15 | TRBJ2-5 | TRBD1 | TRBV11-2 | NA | TGTGCCAGCAGGGACGGACAGGGCCTCCAAGAGACCCAGTACTTC | CASRDGQGLQETQYF
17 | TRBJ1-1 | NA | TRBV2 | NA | TGTGCCAGCAACTTTGGGGCAGGTAAGACGGAGAACACTGAAGCTTTCTTT | CASNFGAGKTENTEAFF
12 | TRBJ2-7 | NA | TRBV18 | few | TGTGCCAGCTCACCTGGTTCCCACGAGCAGTACTTC | CASSPGSHEQYF
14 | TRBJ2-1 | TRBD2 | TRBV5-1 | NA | TGCGCCAGCACACAGACCGGGTCTAGCGGGGAGCAGTTCTTC | CASTQTGSSGEQFF
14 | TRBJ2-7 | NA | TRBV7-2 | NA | TGTGCCAGCAGCTTTAGCCTATCTCCCTACGAGCAGTACTTC | CASSFSLSPYEQYF
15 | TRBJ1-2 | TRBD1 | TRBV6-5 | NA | TGTGCCAGCAGTTACTCCCGACAGGGCGTCTATGGCTACACCTTC | CASSYSRQGVYGYTF
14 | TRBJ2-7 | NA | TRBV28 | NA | TGTGCCAGCAGCTCCCACTCGCAAAGCTACGAGCAGTACTTC | CASSSHSQSYEQYF
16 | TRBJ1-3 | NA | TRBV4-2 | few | TGTGCCAGCAGCCAAGAGGGACGGCTCGTGGTTGACACCATATATTTT | CASSQEGRLVVDTIYF
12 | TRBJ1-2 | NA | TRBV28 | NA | TGTGCCAGCAGTTTTTACAACTATGGCTACACCTTC | CASSFYNYGYTF
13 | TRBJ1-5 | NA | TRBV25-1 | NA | TGTGCCAGCAGTGATAGAAGGGATCAGCCCCAGCATTTT | CASSDRRDQPQHF
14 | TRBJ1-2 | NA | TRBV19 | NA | TGTGCCAGTAGTCCCAATTCTTCAGGGTCTGGCTACACCTTC | CASSPNSSGSGYTF
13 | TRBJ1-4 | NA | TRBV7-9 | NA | TGTGCCAGCAGTCCCGGTCAGGGGGAAAAACTGTTTTTT | CASSPGQGEKLFF
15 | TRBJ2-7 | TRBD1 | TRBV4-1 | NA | TGCGCCAGCAGCGGTACCGGGACAGGGGCCTACGAGCAGTACTTC | CASSGTGTGAYEQYF
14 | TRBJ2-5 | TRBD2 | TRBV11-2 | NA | TGTGCCAGCACCCCCCTAGCGGTCCAAGAGACCCAGTACTTC | CASTPLAVQETQYF
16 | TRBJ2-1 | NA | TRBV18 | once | TGTGCCAGCTCACCACTATCCCCGAGCTCCTACAATGAGCAGTTCTTC | CASSPLSPSSYNEQFF
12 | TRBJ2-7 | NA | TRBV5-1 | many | TGCGCCAGCAGCTTACGACAAGGCGAGCAGTACTTC | CASSLRQGEQYF
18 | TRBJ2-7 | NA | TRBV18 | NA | TGTGCCAGCTCACCATTCCTGGGTCGGGGGCCCGAAACCTACGAGCAGTACTTC | CASSPFLGRGPETYEQYF
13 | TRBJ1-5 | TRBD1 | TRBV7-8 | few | TGTGCCAGCAGCACGACAGGGCTTCAGCCCCAGCATTTT | CASSTTGLQPQHF
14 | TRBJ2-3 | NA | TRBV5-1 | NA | TGCGCCAGCAGCCCCGGGACTGAGAGAAATACGCAGTATTTT | CASSPGTERNTQYF
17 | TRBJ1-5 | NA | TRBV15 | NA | TGTGCCACCAGCAGGGAGGGGTTAGGTGGTATCCTCCAGGCCCAGCATTTT | CATSREGLGGILQAQHF
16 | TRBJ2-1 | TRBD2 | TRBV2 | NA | TGTGCCAGCTCCAGCCCCGGACTAGCGCCAAACAATGAGCAGTTCTTC | CASSSPGLAPNNEQFF
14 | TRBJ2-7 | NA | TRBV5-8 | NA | TGTGCCAGCAGCGCCCTATGGGGACGCGACGAGCAGTACTTC | CASSALWGRDEQYF
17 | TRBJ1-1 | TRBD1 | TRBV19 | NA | TGTGCCAGTAGTATGGCACACACAGGGGTGGATAGCACTGAAGCTTTCTTT | CASSMAHTGVDSTEAFF
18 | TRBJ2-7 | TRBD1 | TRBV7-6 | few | TGTGCCAGCAGCTTAGATCAAGGCAGGTGGGACAGGTCCTACGAGCAGTACTTC | CASSLDQGRWDRSYEQYF
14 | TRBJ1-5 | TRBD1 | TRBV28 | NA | TGTGCCAGCTTACAGGGGGGTCAGGGACAGCCCCAGCATTTT | CASLQGGQGQPQHF
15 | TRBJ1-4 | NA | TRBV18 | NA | TGTGCCAGCTCACCACGCGCAGGGCGATATGAAAAACTGTTTTTT | CASSPRAGRYEKLFF
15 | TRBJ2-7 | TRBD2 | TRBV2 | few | TGTGCCAGCAGTGAATCTAGCGGGAGTGGCAACGAGCAGTACTTC | CASSESSGSGNEQYF
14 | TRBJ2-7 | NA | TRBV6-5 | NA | TGTGCCAGCAGCTTAGCGCGCAGTAGCGACGAGCAGTACTTC | CASSLARSSDEQYF